This T cell receptor (beta chain) was sequenced for a study of Tregs in tolerant kidney transplant recipients. Overall study results and limits: Expanding Tregs on activated donor B cells appeared to best identify donor-specific TCRbeta clones. For some patients, primers changed over time, blocking nucleotide-level comparison. This study did not directly address biological reproducibility. Validation in larger populations is needed because few patients were studied.

Recipients received nonmyeloablative bone marrow transplants from related graft donors, with transient mixed chimerism. Clones were read by immunoSEQ multiplex PCR, and TCRdb kept only the in-frame ones, dropping some. Found here are 25,000 to 35,000 clones; the top ten clones hold under 2%. A remark on this clone: Antigen: not known. Read sequence stops 3 residues before the CDR3 end, and the germline J gene provides the missing end.

Germline V lookup: CDR1 SGHRS, CDR2 YFSETQ. Trimming pared 0 bases from V and 0 bases from J, leaving 7 bases between. The CDR3 extends over 15 amino acids. The chain carries TRBV5-1 and TRBJ1-3, with D hard to call. This receptor was taken from a human patient who received a combined kidney and bone marrow transplant. Some T cells may have come from the graft donor. Material: CD4+ T cells from blood (PBMCs), obtained 24 months after the transplant. CDR3 protein: CASSLGSSSGNTIYF. The DNA read from the CDR3 is TGCGCCAGCAGCTTGGGTAGCAGCTCTGGAAACACC.